This T cell receptor beta chain originates from a study of T cell repertoires in aging, cancer and after chemotherapy. Findings and caveats of the study: In cancer patients, declining TCR diversity with age involved lost richness and lost evenness. Untreated cancer patients had significantly lower blood TCR diversity than age-matched healthy donors.

There are a few counts of this clonotype. No antigen is known for it. Amplification of TCR beta used genomic DNA extracted from peripheral blood. The germline V and J ends were trimmed by 4 bases and 2 bases, with 9 bases remaining between them. CDR3 size: 13 residues. Per germline, CDR1 ENHRY and CDR2 SYGVKD. TRB rearrangements spanning V, D and J were amplified using mixed TRB-A/B primers. Via MiXCR, TCRdb re-called the multiplex PCR reads, giving one row per CDR3 protein. The sample lists 3,000 or so distinct CDR3 sequences, 20% to 30% occurring once. The sample taken for sequencing was blood. The receptor was isolated from a human donor in good health. V gene TRBV10-3 combines with J gene TRBJ2-7; a weak D match, TRBD1 (6 bases). CDR3 coding DNA: TGTGCCATCAGTGCGACAGGCACCTACGAGCAGTACTTC. It encodes CAISATGTYEQYF.